A single T cell receptor beta chain is shown here with its context. The data were obtained in a study of control samples from healthy donors and cancer patients. Using immunoSEQ multiplex PCR, the repertoire was profiled, and TCRdb retains in-frame clones only, with some absent. The sample records about 160,000 clones, approximately 90% being singletons. The TCR sequence derives from a man under 40 in good health. Sequences were obtained from blood.

CDR3 coding DNA: TGTGCCAGCAGCCACTTAGAGATGGGGGTCAAGAACACTGAAGCTTTCTTT. It encodes CASSHLEMGVKNTEAFF. The chain uses TRBV4-2 and TRBJ1-1; the D gene is possibly TRBD1 (5 bases). The CDR3 spans 17 residues. Germline CDR1 and CDR2: LGHNA and YNFKEQ. V was shortened by 3 bases and J by 1 base, with 18 bases between the two germline ends.